One and the same sample provided the 23 T cell receptor beta chains below, sequenced in a study of blood T cell repertoires in COVID-19. Assay: immunoSEQ multiplex PCR; the TCRdb copy retains only in-frame clones and omits some. This table has 250,000 to 350,000 clones, about nine tenths appearing once. The sample comprised PBMCs or T cells enriched from blood (not recorded which). The origin of the receptors is a man between 60 and 75 years old who had recovered from COVID-19.

The chain carries TRBV4-2 and TRBJ2-3, with 8 positions matching TRBD2. The CDR3 contains 14 residues. Germline trimming cut 5 bases from V and 2 bases from J; bases unmatched to any gene: 3. Germline V gene sequence: CDR1 LGHNA, CDR2 YNFKEQ. CDR3 nucleotides: TGTGCCAGCAGCGTCGGGGGGGACACAGATACGCAGTATTTT. This translates into CASSVGGDTDTQYF.

This clone has a handful of counts. CDR3 DNA sequence: TGTGCCAGCAGCCGATCCGGGACAGGGCTCCACGAGCAGTACTTC. It yields the protein CASSRSGTGLHEQYF. The chain combines TRBV28 with TRBJ2-7; 9 bases fit TRBD1. The CDR3 is 15 residues long. Germline V gene data show CDR1 as MDHEN and CDR2 as SYDVKM. The ends lost 6 bases at V and 5 bases at J; junction bases unmatched: 11.

The chain is built from TRBV7-8 and TRBJ1-1; TRBD1 matches at 9 bases. Trimming at V came to 2 bases and at J to 5 bases, leaving 6 bases not matched to a gene. CDR1 and CDR2 from the germline V gene are SGHVS and FQNEAQ. The CDR3 contains 15 residues. The CDR3, as DNA: TGTGCCAGCAGCTTAATCTCCGGGACAGGGACTGAAGCTTTCTTT. Protein sequence: CASSLISGTGTEAFF. Full variable domain (rest looked up from reference TRBV7-8 and TRBJ1-1): GAGVSQSPRYKVAKRGQDVALRCDPISGHVSLFWYQQALGQGPEFLTYFQNEAQLDKSGLPSDRFFAERPEGSVSTLKIQRTQQEDSAVYLCASSLISGTGTEAFFGQGTRLTVV.

This clone is a singleton in its sample. V is TRBV4-1 and J is TRBJ1-2; possibly TRBD1 for D (5 bases). There are 15 residues in the CDR3. Germline CDR1 MGHRA, CDR2 YSYEKL. V was cut by 0 bases and J by 2 bases, with 10 bases left in between. The CDR3 sequence: CASSQDVGLNYGYTF. Written as DNA, the CDR3 is TGCGCCAGCAGCCAAGATGTGGGACTCAACTATGGCTACACCTTC.

The chain has TRBV12-5 and TRBJ2-7; 10 bases fit TRBD2. V lost 0 bases, J lost 3 bases, and 5 bases stayed unmatched. CDR1 is LGHNT and CDR2 is FRNRAP in the germline V gene. The CDR3 sequence is 16 residues long. CDR3 residues: CASGLVITSGIYEQYF. The CDR3 DNA follows: TGTGCTAGTGGTTTGGTAATTACTAGCGGGATCTACGAGCAGTACTTC.

J is TRBJ2-1 and V is TRBV10-3, with TRBD1 matching over 10 bases. CDR1 is ENHRY, CDR2 SYGVKD, per germline. The junction had 4 bases not matched to a gene; V was cut back by 7 bases and J by 4 bases. The length of the CDR3 is 14 residues. CDR3 residues: CAINGQGGYNEQFF. CDR3 DNA sequence: TGTGCCATCAATGGACAGGGGGGATACAATGAGCAGTTCTTC.

V is TRBV5-5 and J is TRBJ2-1; 10 bases are a match to TRBD2. V trimming: 0 bases; J trimming: 4 bases; junction bases outside the gene matches: 7. This CDR3 is built from 17 residues. Per germline, CDR1 SGHKS and CDR2 YYEKEE (reference sequence). The CDR3, as DNA: TGTGCCAGCAGCTTGGCCAGCGGGGGGGTTCCTTACAATGAGCAGTTCTTC. Encoded protein: CASSLASGGVPYNEQFF.

The CDR3 region has the DNA TGTGCCAGCAGACCGAACAGGGGAGCTAATTCACCCCTCCACTTT. Translation gives CASRPNRGANSPLHF. The chain couples TRBV6-5 to TRBJ1-6; 7 bases fit TRBD1. V trimming: 6 bases; J trimming: 6 bases; junction bases outside the gene matches: 8. The CDR3 is 15 amino acids. From germline, CDR1 is MNHEY and CDR2 SVGAGI.

In the case of this clone: One end of the junction is discordant with germline, which a read error may explain. The identical CDR3 is also encoded by other nucleotide sequences in the sample. The chain joins TRBV12-3 or TRBV12-4 to TRBJ1-2; D unresolved. This CDR3 spans 12 amino acids. CDR3 DNA: TGTGCCAGCAGCTTAGCGCGGGGAGGCTACACCTTC. Its translation: CASSLARGGYTF.

Here the CDR3 reads CASSLDGGSNEKLFF. As DNA, the CDR3 is TGCGCCAGCAGCTTGGATGGGGGGAGTAATGAAAAACTGTTTTTT. V and J are TRBV5-1 and TRBJ1-4; D is perhaps TRBD1 (5 bases). The germline CDR1 and CDR2 sequences are SGHRS and YFSETQ. Trimming left V 0 bases short and J 4 bases short, with 10 bases between. The CDR3 extends over 15 amino acids.

This sequence joins TRBV4-2 and TRBJ1-1; 9 bases line up with TRBD1. The germline V gene has CDR1 LGHNA and CDR2 YNFKEQ. V lost 2 bases to trimming and J lost 0 bases; unmatched junction nucleotides: 7. This CDR3 comprises 17 residues. CDR3 sequence (DNA): TGTGCCAGCAGCCAATCACAGGGGGCGAATATGAACACTGAAGCTTTCTTT. This encodes CASSQSQGANMNTEAFF.

The DNA for the CDR3 is TGTGCCAGCAGCGTAGTAGATAACACTGAAGCTTTCTTT. This translates into CASSVVDNTEAFF. The chain couples TRBV9 to TRBJ1-1; the D is unclear. Trimming removed 0 bases from V and 2 bases from J, with 5 bases in between. This CDR3 region has 13 residues. Germline V gene lookup returns CDR1 SGDLS and CDR2 YYNGEE.

The V call is TRBV7-2, the J call TRBJ1-2, with a possible D match to TRBD1 (6 bases). CDR3 size: 14 residues. Trimming took 1 base from V and 3 from J, leaving 9 bases between them. The germline V gene encodes CDR1 SGHTA and CDR2 FQGNSA. The CDR3 DNA sequence: TGTGCCAGCAGCTTAGTTGGGGGCGACTATGGCTACACCTTC. The encoded protein is CASSLVGGDYGYTF.

V and J are TRBV7-6 and TRBJ2-1; 12 bases are shared with TRBD2. Losses at the gene ends were 1 base for V and 8 bases for J; bases not matched to a gene: 6. Germline V gene sequence: CDR1 SGHVS, CDR2 FNYEAQ. There are 16 residues in the CDR3. The CDR3 DNA reads as TGTGCCAGCAGCTTAGTCGCTAGCGGGGGGGCCTATGAGCAGTTCTTC. The encoded protein is CASSLVASGGAYEQFF.

The J gene is TRBJ2-7, the V gene TRBV24-1; 7 nucleotides agree with TRBD2. Germline loops: CDR1 KGHDR, CDR2 SFDVKD. This CDR3 has 13 amino acids. The V and J ends lost 9 bases and 6 bases, in that order; junction bases with no gene match: 10. The CDR3 nucleotides read TGTGCCACCCACCCGGGGGGAGGAGGCGAGCAGTACTTC. Encoded protein: CATHPGGGGEQYF.

This rearrangement joins TRBV13 to TRBJ2-1; TRBD2 matches at 13 bases. Germline V gene data show CDR1 as PRHDT and CDR2 as FYEKMQ (reference sequence). The CDR3 has 19 residues. V gave up 1 base and J gave up 0 bases; unmatched junction bases: 6. The CDR3 spells CASSLEGLAGPSSYNEQFF. In DNA form, the CDR3 reads TGTGCCAGCAGCTTAGAGGGACTAGCGGGACCGAGCTCCTACAATGAGCAGTTCTTC.

This clone was detected only a few times. This chain uses TRBV7-9 with TRBJ2-3, with 11 bases that match TRBD2. The CDR3 consists of 16 residues. V shed 5 bases, J shed 7 bases, and the junction held 11 bases outside the gene matches. Per germline, CDR1 SEHNR and CDR2 FQNEAQ (reference sequence). The CDR3 DNA is TGTGCCAGCAGCCAACTGCTAGCGGGGGGCGCCCATACGCAGTATTTT. Translation: CASSQLLAGGAHTQYF.

This chain uses TRBV2 with TRBJ2-3, with D possibly being TRBD2 (6 bases). This CDR3 contains 13 residues. Germline V CDR1 and CDR2: SNHLY, FYNNEI. V shed 8 bases and J shed 6 bases, with 15 bases lying between them. This CDR3 reads CASHTTSRDTQYF. Here the CDR3 DNA reads TGTGCCAGCCACACTACTAGCCGCGATACGCAGTATTTT.

The V gene is TRBV6-2 or TRBV6-3, the J gene TRBJ2-1; 12 nucleotides align to TRBD2. This CDR3 is 16 amino acids long. Per germline, CDR1 MNHEY and CDR2 SVGEGT. With V trimmed by 6 bases and J by 4 bases, 7 bases remained unmatched. In nucleotides, the CDR3 is TGTGCCAGCAGCCGTCGCGGGACTAGCGGGTACAATGAGCAGTTCTTC. Translation: CASSRRGTSGYNEQFF.

The chain recombines TRBV6-1 with TRBJ2-3; TRBD2 matches 12 bases. V lost 2 bases, J lost 4 bases, and 1 base stayed unmatched. The CDR3 contains 15 residues. CDR1 and CDR2 (germline): MNHNS, SASEGT. The CDR3 region is CASSELAGGPDTQYF. The CDR3 DNA reads TGTGCCAGCAGTGAACTAGCGGGAGGGCCAGATACGCAGTATTTT.

This sequence joins TRBV6-4 and TRBJ1-1, with 11 bases matching TRBD1. The CDR3 totals 18 residues. In germline, CDR1 is MRHNA, CDR2 SNTAGT. Trimming removed 2 bases from V and 3 bases from J; junction bases left unmatched: 11. The DNA of the CDR3 is TGTGCCAGCAGTGACCCCGGACAGGGGGGACAGGGGGACACTGAAGCTTTCTTT. It encodes CASSDPGQGGQGDTEAFF.

The chain carries TRBV7-8 and TRBJ1-4; D is unresolved. V lost 4 bases, J lost 0 bases, and 9 bases lay in between. The CDR3 spans 15 residues. The V gene's germline CDR1 is SGHVS and CDR2 FQNEAQ. The CDR3 sequence: CASSYGRTTNEKLFF. The CDR3 coding sequence is TGTGCCAGCAGCTACGGTCGAACAACTAATGAAAAACTGTTTTTT. Looking up the rest from reference TRBV7-8 and TRBJ1-4 gives the full variable domain: GAGVSQSPRYKVAKRGQDVALRCDPISGHVSLFWYQQALGQGPEFLTYFQNEAQLDKSGLPSDRFFAERPEGSVSTLKIQRTQQEDSAVYLCASSYGRTTNEKLFFGSGTQLSVL.

A single count supports this clone. This chain joins TRBV7-3 and TRBJ1-4; tentatively, D is TRBD1 (5 bases). The CDR3 is made up of 15 amino acids. V was shortened by 3 bases and J by 7 bases, with 15 bases between the two germline ends. CDR1 and CDR2 from the germline V gene are SGHTA and FQGTGA. The CDR3 nucleotides read TGTGCCAGCAGCTTGACGGCCAACCAGGGTGAAAAACTGTTTTTT. Translating gives CASSLTANQGEKLFF.